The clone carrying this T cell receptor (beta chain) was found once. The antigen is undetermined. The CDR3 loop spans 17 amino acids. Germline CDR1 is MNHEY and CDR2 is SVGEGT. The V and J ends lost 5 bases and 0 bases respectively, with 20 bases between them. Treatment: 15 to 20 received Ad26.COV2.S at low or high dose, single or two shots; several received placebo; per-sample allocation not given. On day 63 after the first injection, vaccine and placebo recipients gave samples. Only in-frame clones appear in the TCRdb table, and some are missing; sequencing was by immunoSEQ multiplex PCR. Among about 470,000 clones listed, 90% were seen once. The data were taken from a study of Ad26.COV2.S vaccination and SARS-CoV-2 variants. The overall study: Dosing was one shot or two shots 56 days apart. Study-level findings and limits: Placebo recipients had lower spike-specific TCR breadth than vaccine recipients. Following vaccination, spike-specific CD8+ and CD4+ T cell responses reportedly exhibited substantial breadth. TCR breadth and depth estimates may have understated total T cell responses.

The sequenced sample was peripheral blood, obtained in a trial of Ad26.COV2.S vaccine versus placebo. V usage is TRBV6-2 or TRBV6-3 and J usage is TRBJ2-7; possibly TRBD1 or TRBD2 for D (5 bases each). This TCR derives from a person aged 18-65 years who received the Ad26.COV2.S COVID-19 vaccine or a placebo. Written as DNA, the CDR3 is TGTGCCAGCAGTCCGCCGCCGGGACGCTCGAGCTCCTACGAGCAGTACTTC. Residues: CASSPPPGRSSSYEQYF.